A selection of T cell receptor beta chains follows, all from one sample in a study of blood T cells in healthy people across ages. From the 5' RACE reads, TCRdb called clonotypes with MiXCR, one entry per CDR3 protein. This table holds 550,000 to 800,000 distinct CDR3 sequences, less than 40% found once. The sequenced material came from blood. The receptors shown here come from a woman of 80 years or more in good health. Each CDR3 is given with its conserved first and last residue. A D gene is named only where the DNA matches it firmly. Size tells how often a clone was seen (once, few, many) or the class of an expanded clone, and some rows leave it out.

D: TRBD2; V: TRBV11-2; size: -; J: TRBJ2-5; DNA: TGTGCCAGCAGCCCCGGGGTAGCGGGAGTGGATGAGCAGTACTTC; CDR3: CASSPGVAGVDEQYF
D: -; V: TRBV7-8; size: many; J: TRBJ2-3; DNA: TGTGCCAGCAGCCGTGTGGTAGCGGCATCGGATACGCAGTATTTT; CDR3: CASSRVVAASDTQYF
D: -; V: TRBV28; size: many; J: TRBJ1-2; DNA: TGTGCCAGCCAGGATTCACTCAACTATGGCTACACCTTC; CDR3: CASQDSLNYGYTF
D: TRBD1; V: TRBV5-1; size: many; J: TRBJ2-7; DNA: TGCGCCAGCAGCACGCAAGGGACAGGGGTCGTCGAGCAGTACTTC; CDR3: CASSTQGTGVVEQYF
D: -; V: TRBV28; size: many; J: TRBJ2-1; DNA: TGTGCCAGCAGTTTTTACAGGGGGGGAAATGAGCAGTTCTTC; CDR3: CASSFYRGGNEQFF
D: TRBD2; V: TRBV11-2; size: few; J: TRBJ2-5; DNA: TGTGCCAGCAACGGGGGGAGGCGGGATGAGACCCAGTACTTC; CDR3: CASNGGRRDETQYF
D: -; V: TRBV7-2; size: -; J: TRBJ1-5; DNA: TGTGCCAGCAGCTTTGGGGGACGGAACAATCAGCCCCAGCATTTT; CDR3: CASSFGGRNNQPQHF
D: -; V: TRBV7-2; size: once; J: TRBJ2-4; DNA: TGTGCCAGCAGCTCGTCTAGCTCCCCGTCCAAAAACATTCAGTACTTC; CDR3: CASSSSSSPSKNIQYF
D: -; V: TRBV7-9; size: -; J: TRBJ2-1; DNA: TGTGCCAGCAGCCATCAAGAGACCCAGTTCTTC; CDR3: CASSHQETQFF
D: TRBD2; V: TRBV7-2; size: many; J: TRBJ2-5; DNA: TGTGCCAGCAGCTTAAGCAGCGGGGGGTCCCAAGAGACCCAGTACTTC; CDR3: CASSLSSGGSQETQYF
D: TRBD2; V: TRBV4-3; size: few; J: TRBJ2-3; DNA: TGCGCCAGCAGCCAATTTAGCGGGGGGGCGAAAGATACGCAGTATTTT; CDR3: CASSQFSGGAKDTQYF
D: -; V: TRBV3-1; size: -; J: TRBJ1-3; DNA: TGTGCCAGCAGCCAAGAGACACTCTCTGGAAACACCATATATTTT; CDR3: CASSQETLSGNTIYF
D: TRBD2; V: TRBV24-1; size: many; J: TRBJ2-5; DNA: TGTGCCACCTCGACTTCGGGACTAGGCCAAGAGACCCAGTACTTC; CDR3: CATSTSGLGQETQYF
D: TRBD1; V: TRBV28; size: many; J: TRBJ2-7; DNA: TGTGCCAGCAATTATGCAGGGACAGGGTTCCACGAGCAGTACTTC; CDR3: CASNYAGTGFHEQYF
D: -; V: TRBV30; size: few; J: TRBJ2-7; DNA: TGTGCCTGGAGTCTACAGGGAGTTCCCTACGAGCAGTACTTC; CDR3: CAWSLQGVPYEQYF
D: -; V: TRBV20-1; size: many; J: TRBJ2-1; DNA: TGCAGTGCCACGGGTGGAGGGGGCCTCTACAATGAGCAGTTCTTC; CDR3: CSATGGGGLYNEQFF
D: -; V: TRBV10-3; size: many; J: TRBJ1-5; DNA: TGTGCCATCAGTGCGGGCCTTAGCAATCAGCCCCAGCATTTT; CDR3: CAISAGLSNQPQHF
D: -; V: TRBV7-6; size: -; J: TRBJ1-4; DNA: TGTGCCAGCAGCTTACAGGGTCGGGGAGAAAAACTGTTTTTT; CDR3: CASSLQGRGEKLFF
D: -; V: TRBV6-5; size: many; J: TRBJ1-6; DNA: TGTGCCAGCAGTTACTCCATATCGGACAGATCAAATTCACCCCTCCACTTT; CDR3: CASSYSISDRSNSPLHF
D: -; V: TRBV7-9; size: many; J: TRBJ1-1; DNA: TGTGCCAGCAGCTTACACCGGGGCCCTAGTACTGAAGCTTTCTTT; CDR3: CASSLHRGPSTEAFF
D: -; V: TRBV9; size: many; J: TRBJ2-7; DNA: TGTGCCAGCAGCGTAGGGACAAACCCCTACGAGCAGTACTTC; CDR3: CASSVGTNPYEQYF
D: -; V: TRBV6-1; size: many; J: TRBJ1-2; DNA: TGTGCCAGCAGTTCAACAGGGAATGGCTACACCTTC; CDR3: CASSSTGNGYTF
D: -; V: TRBV20-1; size: -; J: TRBJ2-7; DNA: TGCAGTGCTAGTCCCTCCGGGACCAAGAAAACTGACGAGCAGTACTTC; CDR3: CSASPSGTKKTDEQYF
D: -; V: TRBV7-9; size: many; J: TRBJ1-2; DNA: TGTGCCAGCAGCTCCATGGACGGGGGGGGCGGGTATGGCTACACCTTC; CDR3: CASSSMDGGGGYGYTF
D: TRBD2; V: TRBV11-2; size: few; J: TRBJ2-5; DNA: TGTGCCAGCAGCTTGGGGGCTAGCGGGGGGGCGAGGGAGACCCAGTACTTC; CDR3: CASSLGASGGARETQYF
D: -; V: TRBV4-1; size: many; J: TRBJ2-1; DNA: TGCGCCAGCAGCCCATTCCGGGACACAAGCTACAATGAGCAGTTCTTC; CDR3: CASSPFRDTSYNEQFF
D: -; V: TRBV3-1; size: -; J: TRBJ2-1; DNA: TGTGCCAGCAGCCAATTGTCCTCGGCTCATGAGCAGTTCTTC; CDR3: CASSQLSSAHEQFF
D: -; V: TRBV12-3/TRBV12-4; size: many; J: TRBJ2-2; DNA: TGTGCCAGCAGTTTAGCAGAGAACACCGGGGAGCTGTTTTTT; CDR3: CASSLAENTGELFF
D: -; V: TRBV20-1; size: many; J: TRBJ1-6; DNA: TGCAGTGCTAGATCCTCCCAGGGAGACTATAATTCACCCCTCCACTTT; CDR3: CSARSSQGDYNSPLHF
D: -; V: TRBV10-3; size: many; J: TRBJ2-1; DNA: TGTGCCATCAATGCGGGCAGCTCCTACAATGAGCAGTTCTTC; CDR3: CAINAGSSYNEQFF
D: -; V: TRBV6-1; size: many; J: TRBJ2-7; DNA: TGTGCCAGCAGTGCTAGATGGGGGAGCTCCTACGAGCAGTACTTC; CDR3: CASSARWGSSYEQYF
D: -; V: TRBV12-3/TRBV12-4; size: once; J: TRBJ1-2; DNA: TGTGCCAGCAGTTTAGGAGGGGTCGGCTACACCTTC; CDR3: CASSLGGVGYTF
D: -; V: TRBV5-1; size: few; J: TRBJ2-7; DNA: TGCGCCAGCAGCTTGGGTGGGTCGATCAGCTCCTACGAGCAGTACTTC; CDR3: CASSLGGSISSYEQYF
D: TRBD2; V: TRBV20-1; size: -; J: TRBJ2-1; DNA: TGCAGTGCTAGAGTAGCGGGGGCCGACTGGTGGAATGAGCAGTTCTTC; CDR3: CSARVAGADWWNEQFF
D: -; V: TRBV27; size: few; J: TRBJ2-6; DNA: TGTGCCAGCAGCATCTCTGGGGCCAACGTCCGGACTTTC; CDR3: CASSISGANVRTF
D: TRBD1; V: TRBV7-3; size: -; J: TRBJ2-1; DNA: TGTGCCAGCAGCTTAAGACAGGGGGAGTACAATGAGCAGTTCTTC; CDR3: CASSLRQGEYNEQFF
D: -; V: TRBV20-1; size: -; J: TRBJ2-7; DNA: TGCAGTGCCGCCCCCATAACTAGCTACGAGCAGTACTTC; CDR3: CSAAPITSYEQYF
D: -; V: TRBV3-1; size: -; J: TRBJ2-1; DNA: TGTGCCAGCAGCCAATTACTCCGGGAAGGTGAGCAGTTCTTC; CDR3: CASSQLLREGEQFF
D: -; V: TRBV5-6; size: many; J: TRBJ2-5; DNA: TGTGCCAGCAGCCAGACAGCCATAATTGAAGAGACCCAGTACTTC; CDR3: CASSQTAIIEETQYF
D: -; V: TRBV6-6; size: -; J: TRBJ1-1; DNA: TGTGCCAGCAGTACGTTGACAGTTGAAGCTTTCTTT; CDR3: CASSTLTVEAFF
D: TRBD1; V: TRBV7-9; size: -; J: TRBJ1-1; DNA: TGTGCCAGCAGCTTAGATCTGGCAGGGGGGAACACTGAAGCTTTCTTT; CDR3: CASSLDLAGGNTEAFF
D: TRBD1; V: TRBV6-5; size: -; J: TRBJ2-7; DNA: TGTGCCAGCAGTTATCCAAGGGACAGGGGGACCTACGAGCAGTACTTC; CDR3: CASSYPRDRGTYEQYF
D: -; V: TRBV4-1; size: few; J: TRBJ1-1; DNA: TGCGCCAGCAGCCAGATAATTACAGGGTCGAACACTGAAGCTTTCTTT; CDR3: CASSQIITGSNTEAFF
D: -; V: TRBV20-1; size: many; J: TRBJ2-5; DNA: TGCAGTGCTAGAGTAGGACGGCTAGGGACCCAGTACTTC; CDR3: CSARVGRLGTQYF
D: -; V: TRBV20-1; size: few; J: TRBJ1-1; DNA: TGCAGTGCTAGCGACTGGCACAGGGCAAACACTGAAGCTTTCTTT; CDR3: CSASDWHRANTEAFF
D: TRBD1; V: TRBV7-6; size: -; J: TRBJ2-1; DNA: TGTGCCAGCAGCCCCTCGCCGGACAGGTTGGGTACTAATGAGCAGTTCTTC; CDR3: CASSPSPDRLGTNEQFF
D: -; V: TRBV9; size: once; J: TRBJ2-1; DNA: TGTGCCAGCAACGTAGAAAGGGTTGCCTACGAGCAGTTCTTC; CDR3: CASNVERVAYEQFF
D: -; V: TRBV7-8; size: many; J: TRBJ2-3; DNA: TGTGCCAGCAGCTTATCAGGGGTACAGGGAGATACGCAGTATTTT; CDR3: CASSLSGVQGDTQYF